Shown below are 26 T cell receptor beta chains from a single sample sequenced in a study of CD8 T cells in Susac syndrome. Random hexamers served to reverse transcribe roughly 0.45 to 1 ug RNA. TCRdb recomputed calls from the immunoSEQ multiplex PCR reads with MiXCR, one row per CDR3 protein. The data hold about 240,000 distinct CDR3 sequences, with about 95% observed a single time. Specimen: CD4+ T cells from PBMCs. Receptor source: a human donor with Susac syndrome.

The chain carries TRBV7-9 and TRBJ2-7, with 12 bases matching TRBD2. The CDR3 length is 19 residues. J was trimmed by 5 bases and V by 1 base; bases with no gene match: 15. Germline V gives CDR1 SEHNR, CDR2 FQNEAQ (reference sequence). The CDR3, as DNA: TGTGCCAGCAGCTTAGGCCAACTAGCGGGAGGCCTCTTCGGCCACGAGCAGTACTTC. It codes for CASSLGQLAGGLFGHEQYF.

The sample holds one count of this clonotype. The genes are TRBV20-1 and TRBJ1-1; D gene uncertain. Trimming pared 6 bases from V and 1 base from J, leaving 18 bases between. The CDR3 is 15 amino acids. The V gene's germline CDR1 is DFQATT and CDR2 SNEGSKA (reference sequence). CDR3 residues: CSADLGSLRNTEAFF. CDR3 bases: TGCAGTGCGGACCTCGGGAGTCTGAGGAACACTGAAGCTTTCTTT.

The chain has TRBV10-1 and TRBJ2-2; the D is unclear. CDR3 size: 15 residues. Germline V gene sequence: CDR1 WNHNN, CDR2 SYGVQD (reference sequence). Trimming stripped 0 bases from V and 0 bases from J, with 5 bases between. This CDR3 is CASSESRANTGELFF. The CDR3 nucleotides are TGCGCCAGCAGTGAGTCACGGGCGAACACCGGGGAGCTGTTTTTT.

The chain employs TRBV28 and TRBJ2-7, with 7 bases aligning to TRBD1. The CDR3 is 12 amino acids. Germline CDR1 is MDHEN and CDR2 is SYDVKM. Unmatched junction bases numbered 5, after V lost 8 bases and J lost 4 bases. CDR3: CASRQGRYEQYF. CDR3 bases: TGTGCCAGCCGACAGGGTCGGTACGAGCAGTACTTC. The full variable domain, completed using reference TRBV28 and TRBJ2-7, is DVKVTQSSRYLVKRTGEKVFLECVQDMDHENMFWYRQDPGLGLRLIYFSYDVKMKEKGDIPEGYSVSREKKERFSLILESASTNQTSMYLCASRQGRYEQYFGPGTRLTVT.

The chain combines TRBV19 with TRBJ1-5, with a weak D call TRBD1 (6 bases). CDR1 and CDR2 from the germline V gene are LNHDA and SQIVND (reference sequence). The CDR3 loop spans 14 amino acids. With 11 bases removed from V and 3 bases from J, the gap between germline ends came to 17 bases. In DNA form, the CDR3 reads TGTGCCGGGGGGGGCCTAGGCCCCAATCAGCCCCAGCATTTT. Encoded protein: CAGGGLGPNQPQHF.

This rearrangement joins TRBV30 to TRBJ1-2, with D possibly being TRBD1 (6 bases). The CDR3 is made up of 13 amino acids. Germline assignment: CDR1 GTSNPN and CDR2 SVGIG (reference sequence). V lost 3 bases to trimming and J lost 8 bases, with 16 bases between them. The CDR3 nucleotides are TGTGCCTGGAGCCGACAGGTTTCGGAAGGCTACACCTTC. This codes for CAWSRQVSEGYTF. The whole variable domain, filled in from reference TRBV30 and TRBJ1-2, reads SQTIHQWPATLVQPVGSPLSLECTVEGTSNPNLYWYRQAAGRGLQLLFYSVGIGQISSEVPQNLSASRPQDRQFILSSKKLLLSDSGFYLCAWSRQVSEGYTFGSGTRLTVV.

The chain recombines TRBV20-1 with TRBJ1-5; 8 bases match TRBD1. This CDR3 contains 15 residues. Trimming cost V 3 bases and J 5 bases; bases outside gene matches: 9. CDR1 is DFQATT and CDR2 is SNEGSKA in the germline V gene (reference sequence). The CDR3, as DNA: TGCAGTGCTAGTCGGGGCAGGGGGCTCGATCAGCCCCAGCATTTT. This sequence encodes CSASRGRGLDQPQHF.

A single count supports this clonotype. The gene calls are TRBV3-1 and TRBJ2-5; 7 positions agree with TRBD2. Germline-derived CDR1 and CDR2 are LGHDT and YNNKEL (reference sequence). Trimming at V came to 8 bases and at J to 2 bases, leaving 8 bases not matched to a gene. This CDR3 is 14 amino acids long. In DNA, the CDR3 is TGTGCCAGCCTAAAGCGGCGGGGGCAAGAGACCCAGTACTTC. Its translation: CASLKRRGQETQYF.

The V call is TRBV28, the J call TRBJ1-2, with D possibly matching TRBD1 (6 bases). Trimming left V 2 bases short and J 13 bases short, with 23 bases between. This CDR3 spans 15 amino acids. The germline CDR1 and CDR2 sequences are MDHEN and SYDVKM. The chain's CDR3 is CASSLAPDSLRWGTF. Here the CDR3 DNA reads TGTGCCAGCAGTTTAGCCCCGGACAGCTTGAGATGGGGCACCTTC.

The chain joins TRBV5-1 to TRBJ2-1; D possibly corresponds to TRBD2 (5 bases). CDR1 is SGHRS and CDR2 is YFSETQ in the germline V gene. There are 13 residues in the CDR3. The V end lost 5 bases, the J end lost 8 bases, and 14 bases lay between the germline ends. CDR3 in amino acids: CASSYGGSDEQFF. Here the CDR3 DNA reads TGCGCCAGCAGTTACGGAGGCTCGGATGAGCAGTTCTTC.

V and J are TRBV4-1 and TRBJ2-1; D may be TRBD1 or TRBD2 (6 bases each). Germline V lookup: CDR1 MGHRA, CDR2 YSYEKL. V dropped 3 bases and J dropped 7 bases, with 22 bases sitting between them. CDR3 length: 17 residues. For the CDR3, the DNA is TGCGCCAGCAGCCATGCCATATTCGGGGGCGAGAAGAATGAGCAGTTCTTC. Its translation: CASSHAIFGGEKNEQFF.

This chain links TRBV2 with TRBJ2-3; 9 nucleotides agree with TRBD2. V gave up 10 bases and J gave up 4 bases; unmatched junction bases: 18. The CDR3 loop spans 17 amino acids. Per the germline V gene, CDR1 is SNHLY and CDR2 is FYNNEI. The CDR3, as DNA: TGTGCCACCTGGGCTCCAAACCAGATAGCGGGAGCAGATACGCAGTATTTT. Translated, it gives CATWAPNQIAGADTQYF.

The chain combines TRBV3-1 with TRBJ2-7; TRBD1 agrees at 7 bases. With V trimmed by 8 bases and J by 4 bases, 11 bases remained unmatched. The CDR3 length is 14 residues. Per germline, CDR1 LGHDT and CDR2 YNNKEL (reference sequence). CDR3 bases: TGTGCCAGCGGGGGACAGCCTACGGCGTACGAGCAGTACTTC. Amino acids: CASGGQPTAYEQYF.

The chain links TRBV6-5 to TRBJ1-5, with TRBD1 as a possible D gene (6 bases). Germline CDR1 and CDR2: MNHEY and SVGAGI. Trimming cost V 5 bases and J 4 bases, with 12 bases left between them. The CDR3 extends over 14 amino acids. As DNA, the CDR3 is TGTGCCAGCAGTCTCCACAGGGTGAATCAGCCCCAGCATTTT. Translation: CASSLHRVNQPQHF.

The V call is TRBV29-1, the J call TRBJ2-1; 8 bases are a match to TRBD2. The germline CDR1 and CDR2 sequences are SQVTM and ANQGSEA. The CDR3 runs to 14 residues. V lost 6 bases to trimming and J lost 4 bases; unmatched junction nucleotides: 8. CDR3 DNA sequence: TGCAGCGTGGACCGGACTAGCATGTACAATGAGCAGTTCTTC. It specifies CSVDRTSMYNEQFF.

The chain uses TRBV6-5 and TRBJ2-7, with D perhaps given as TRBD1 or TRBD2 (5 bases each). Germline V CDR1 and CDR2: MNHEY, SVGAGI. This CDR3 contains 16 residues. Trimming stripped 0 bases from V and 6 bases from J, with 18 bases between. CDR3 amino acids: CASSYSASGTRVEQYF. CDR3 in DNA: TGTGCCAGCAGTTACTCGGCCTCCGGGACCCGCGTCGAGCAGTACTTC.

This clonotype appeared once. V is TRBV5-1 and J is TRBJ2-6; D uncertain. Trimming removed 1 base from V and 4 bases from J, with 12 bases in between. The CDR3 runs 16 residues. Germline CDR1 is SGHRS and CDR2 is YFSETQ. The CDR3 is CASSLNTGHGANVLTF. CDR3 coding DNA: TGCGCCAGCAGCTTGAATACGGGTCACGGGGCCAACGTCCTGACTTTC.

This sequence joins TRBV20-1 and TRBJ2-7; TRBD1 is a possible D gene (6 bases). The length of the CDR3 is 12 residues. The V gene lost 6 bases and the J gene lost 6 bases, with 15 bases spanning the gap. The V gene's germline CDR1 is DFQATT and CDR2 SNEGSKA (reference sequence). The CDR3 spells CSASRTAGEQYF. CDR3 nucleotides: TGCAGTGCCTCCCGGACAGCCGGCGAGCAGTACTTC.

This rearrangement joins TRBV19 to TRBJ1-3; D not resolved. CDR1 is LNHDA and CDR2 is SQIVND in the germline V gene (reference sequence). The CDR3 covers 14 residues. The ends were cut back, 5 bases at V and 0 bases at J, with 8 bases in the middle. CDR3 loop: CASSVHGSGNTIYF. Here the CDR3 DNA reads TGTGCCAGTAGTGTCCATGGCTCTGGAAACACCATATATTTT. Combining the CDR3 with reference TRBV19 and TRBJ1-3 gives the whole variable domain DGGITQSPKYLFRKEGQNVTLSCEQNLNHDAMYWYRQDPGQGLRLIYYSQIVNDFQKGDIAEGYSVSREKKESFPLTVTSAQKNPTAFYLCASSVHGSGNTIYFGEGSWLTVV.

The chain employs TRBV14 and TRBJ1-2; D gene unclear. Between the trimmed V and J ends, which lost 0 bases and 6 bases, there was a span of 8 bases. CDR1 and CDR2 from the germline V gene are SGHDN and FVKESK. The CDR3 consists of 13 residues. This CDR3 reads CASSQDLIDGYTF. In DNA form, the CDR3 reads TGTGCCAGCAGCCAAGATTTGATCGATGGCTACACCTTC.

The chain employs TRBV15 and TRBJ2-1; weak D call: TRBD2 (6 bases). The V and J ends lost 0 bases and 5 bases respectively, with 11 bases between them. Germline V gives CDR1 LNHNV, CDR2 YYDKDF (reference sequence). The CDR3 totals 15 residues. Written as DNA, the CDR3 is TGTGCCACCAGCAGAGAACTAGCAAGGAACAATGAGCAGTTCTTC. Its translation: CATSRELARNNEQFF.

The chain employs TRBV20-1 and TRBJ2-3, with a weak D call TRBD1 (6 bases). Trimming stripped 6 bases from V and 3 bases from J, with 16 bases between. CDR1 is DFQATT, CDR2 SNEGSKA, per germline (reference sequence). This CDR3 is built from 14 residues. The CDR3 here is CSASRDTQTDTQYF. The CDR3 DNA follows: TGCAGTGCCAGCCGGGACACCCAAACAGATACGCAGTATTTT.

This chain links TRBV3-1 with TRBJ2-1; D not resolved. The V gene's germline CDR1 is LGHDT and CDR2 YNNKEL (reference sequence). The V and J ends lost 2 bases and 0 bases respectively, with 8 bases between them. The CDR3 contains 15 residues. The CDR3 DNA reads TGTGCCAGCAGCCAAATTCTCAGCTCCTACAATGAGCAGTTCTTC. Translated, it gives CASSQILSSYNEQFF.

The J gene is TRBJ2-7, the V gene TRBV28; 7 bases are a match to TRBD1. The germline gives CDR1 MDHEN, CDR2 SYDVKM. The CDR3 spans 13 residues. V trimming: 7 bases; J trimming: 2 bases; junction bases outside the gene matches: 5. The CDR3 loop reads CASTTGQPYEQYF. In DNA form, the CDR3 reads TGTGCCAGCACCACGGGACAGCCCTACGAGCAGTACTTC.

The CDR3 DNA reads TGCAGCGCCGCAATTGGGGTTTTTGGTGAGCAGTTCTTC. Protein: CSAAIGVFGEQFF. The chain employs TRBV29-1 and TRBJ2-1; D is unresolved. The germline CDR1 and CDR2 sequences are SQVTM and ANQGSEA. The CDR3 has 13 residues. V dropped 7 bases and J dropped 9 bases, with 19 bases sitting between them.

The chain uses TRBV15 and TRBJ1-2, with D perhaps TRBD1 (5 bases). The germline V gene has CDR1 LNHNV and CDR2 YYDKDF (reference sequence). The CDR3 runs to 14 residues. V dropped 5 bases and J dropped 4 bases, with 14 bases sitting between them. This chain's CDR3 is CATSPGQGSYGYTF. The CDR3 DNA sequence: TGTGCCACCAGCCCCGGCCAGGGCAGCTATGGCTACACCTTC.